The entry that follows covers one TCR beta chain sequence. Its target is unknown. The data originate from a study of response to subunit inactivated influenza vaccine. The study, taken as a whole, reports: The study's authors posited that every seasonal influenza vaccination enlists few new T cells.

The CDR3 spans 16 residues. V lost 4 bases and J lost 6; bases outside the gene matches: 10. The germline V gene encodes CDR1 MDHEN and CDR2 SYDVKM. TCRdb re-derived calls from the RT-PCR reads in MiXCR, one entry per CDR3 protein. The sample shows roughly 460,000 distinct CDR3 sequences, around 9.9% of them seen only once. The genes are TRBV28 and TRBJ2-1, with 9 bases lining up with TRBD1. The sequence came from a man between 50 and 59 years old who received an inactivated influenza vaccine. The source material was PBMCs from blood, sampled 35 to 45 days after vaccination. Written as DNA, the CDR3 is TGTGCCAGCAGTTCCTTCGGGACAGGGTCGATCAATGAGCAGTTCTTC. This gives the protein CASSSFGTGSINEQFF.